The 5 T cell receptor beta chains in this list originate from one sample, sequenced in a study of T-cell memory formation after mild COVID-19. TCRdb used MiXCR to reprocess the 5' RACE reads, holding one entry per CDR3 protein. The table records roughly 300,000 distinct CDR3 sequences, about 16% of them present only once. The sequencing input was PBMCs or a T cell subset sorted from them (not recorded which). The receptors shown here come from a man between 18 and 29 years old who had mild COVID-19 (a few samples of this study predate the infection). Cell type and time point are not known.

This clonotype has a handful of counts. The rearrangement uses TRBV12-5 and TRBJ1-1; D ambiguous. The CDR3 is made up of 14 amino acids. The germline CDR1 and CDR2 sequences are LGHNT and FRNRAP. V was cut by 3 bases and J by 0 bases, with 8 bases left in between. CDR3 nucleotides: TGTGCTAGTGGTTTATCGGGCATGAACACTGAAGCTTTCTTT. It yields the protein CASGLSGMNTEAFF.

The chain recombines TRBV4-2 with TRBJ1-2; 7 bases fit TRBD1. Unmatched junction bases numbered 6, after V lost 1 base and J lost 4 bases. The CDR3 sequence is 15 residues long. The germline V gene has CDR1 LGHNA and CDR2 YNFKEQ. CDR3 nucleotide sequence: TGTGCCAGCAGCCAAGGCGGACAGGATATCTATGGCTACACCTTC. This codes for CASSQGGQDIYGYTF.

This clonotype came up a few times. The CDR3 DNA reads as TGTGCCAGCAGTTACCTCCCGGGACAGAAATGTGGAAACACCATATATTTT. This encodes CASSYLPGQKCGNTIYF. The J gene is TRBJ1-3, the V gene TRBV6-6; 7 bases match TRBD1. The ends lost 2 bases at V and 3 bases at J; junction bases unmatched: 10. The CDR3 length is 17 residues. Per germline, CDR1 MNHNY and CDR2 SVGAGI (reference sequence).

This clonotype was detected a few times. J is TRBJ1-2 and V is TRBV4-1, with D tentatively TRBD1 (5 bases). This CDR3 contains 14 residues. The V and J ends lost 1 base and 7 bases respectively, with 13 bases between them. CDR1 is MGHRA, CDR2 YSYEKL, per germline. The chain's CDR3 is CASSQGTGGPGYTF. CDR3 DNA: TGCGCCAGCAGCCAAGGGACGGGGGGACCTGGCTACACCTTC.

The genes are TRBV27 and TRBJ1-2, with 7 positions matching TRBD1. V shed 5 bases and J 4 bases; nucleotides not matched to a gene: 10. Germline V lookup: CDR1 MNHEY, CDR2 SMNVEV (reference sequence). This CDR3 region has 15 residues. The CDR3 sequence: CASSDFTTGSYGYTF. The CDR3, as DNA: TGTGCCAGCAGTGACTTTACGACAGGGAGCTATGGCTACACCTTC.